The 19 T cell receptor beta chains below were found in one sample sequenced in a study of blood T cells in healthy people across ages (dated by TCRdb to the mid-2010s). Library generation was performed with 5' RACE. TCRdb names Illumina HiSeq 2500 as the instrument used. A second about 6 to 11 cycle PCR used a sample-barcoded 5' primer and a J-beta primer mix. Starting from the raw public reads, TCRdb applied fastp trimming at Q25, assembled clones with MiXCR and retained in-frame beta chains. Each record represents a unique CDR3 protein, reported with the most common genes and DNA among its rows. For this sample there are about 1.8 million distinct CDR3 sequences; roughly 50% appear just once. The leading ten clones occupy over 2% of the sample. The specimen sequenced was blood. The receptor set was obtained from a middle-aged woman in good health.

The V and J genes are TRBV11-2 and TRBJ2-1; D remains unclear. V was pared by 8 bases and J by 9 bases, with 17 bases between. The CDR3 has 13 residues. Germline loops: CDR1 SGHAT, CDR2 FQNNGV. CDR3 region: CASSEFRFGEQFF. The DNA of the CDR3 is TGTGCCAGCTCTGAGTTTCGTTTTGGTGAGCAGTTCTTC.

This clonotype was observed a handful of times. V gene TRBV7-2 combines with J gene TRBJ2-1; 12 bases fit TRBD1. Germline-derived CDR1 and CDR2 are SGHTA and FQGNSA. Trimming at V came to 5 bases and at J to 8 bases, leaving 7 bases not matched to a gene. The CDR3 totals 15 residues. CDR3 nucleotide sequence: TGTGCCAGCAGCCCGGGACAGGGGGCGTGGGATGAGCAGTTCTTC. It codes for CASSPGQGAWDEQFF.

V gene TRBV5-6 combines with J gene TRBJ2-5, with D perhaps given as TRBD1 or TRBD2 (5 bases each). The CDR3 sequence is 17 residues long. V was trimmed by 4 bases and J by 4 bases, leaving 23 bases between them. Germline assignment: CDR1 SGHDT and CDR2 YYEEEE. The CDR3 loop reads CASSRNRDHGGRETQYF. DNA of the CDR3: TGTGCCAGCAGCAGAAACCGGGACCATGGAGGCCGAGAGACCCAGTACTTC. Looking up the rest from reference TRBV5-6 and TRBJ2-5 gives the full variable domain: DAGVTQSPTHLIKTRGQQVTLRCSPKSGHDTVSWYQQALGQGPQFIFQYYEEEERQRGNFPDRFSGHQFPNYSSELNVNALLLGDSALYLCASSRNRDHGGRETQYFGPGTRLLVL.

The gene calls are TRBV6-2 or TRBV6-3 and TRBJ1-5, with 12 nucleotides matching TRBD1. This CDR3 is 14 amino acids long. CDR1 MNHEY and CDR2 SVGEGT come from the germline V gene. The ends lost 5 bases at V and 9 bases at J; junction bases unmatched: 5. The DNA of the CDR3 is TGTGCCAGCAGTCCCGGGACAGGGGGCCTGCCCCAGCATTTT. Translating it yields CASSPGTGGLPQHF.

V gene TRBV21-1 combines with J gene TRBJ2-5; the D call in the table, TRBD2, was not verified against the DNA. TRBV21-1 is shown as a pseudogene. This CDR3 has 18 amino acids. DNA for the CDR3: TGTGCCAGCAGCAACTGTTCTAGCGGGAGGGGCTTCCAAGAGACCCAGTACTTC. The encoded protein is CASSNCSSGRGFQETQYF.

J is TRBJ2-5 and V is TRBV5-4; the D is unclear. V was pared by 2 bases and J by 0 bases, with 5 bases between. The germline V gene has CDR1 SGHNT and CDR2 YYREEE (reference sequence). This CDR3 contains 13 residues. CDR3 protein: CASSFADQETQYF. The CDR3 DNA is TGTGCCAGCAGCTTCGCAGACCAAGAGACCCAGTACTTC.

V is TRBV28 and J is TRBJ2-1, with 7 bases lining up with TRBD1. CDR1 is MDHEN, CDR2 SYDVKM, per germline. With V trimmed by 5 bases and J by 5 bases, 9 bases remained unmatched. This CDR3 comprises 15 residues. The CDR3: CASSEGAANHNEQFF. CDR3 sequence (DNA): TGTGCCAGCAGTGAGGGGGCGGCCAACCACAATGAGCAGTTCTTC.

This chain connects TRBV10-3 to TRBJ2-7; TRBD1 aligns across 9 bases. In germline, CDR1 is ENHRY, CDR2 SYGVKD. CDR3 length: 13 residues. Trimming took 8 bases from V and 0 from J; bases not matched to a gene: 2. In DNA form, the CDR3 reads TGTGCCATCCGGACAGGGGTCTCCTACGAGCAGTACTTC. It translates to CAIRTGVSYEQYF.

CDR3 sequence: CASRNTGVGYEQYF. CDR3 DNA: TGTGCCAGCAGAAATACAGGGGTCGGGTACGAGCAGTACTTC. V usage is TRBV6-6 and J usage is TRBJ2-7; TRBD1 agrees at 7 bases. The CDR3 covers 14 residues. The V gene's germline CDR1 is MNHNY and CDR2 SVGAGI (reference sequence). The junction had 9 bases not matched to a gene; V was cut back by 6 bases and J by 4 bases.

The chain's CDR3 is CSARVGFRVAGGLPSTDTQYF. CDR3 nucleotides: TGCAGCGCCAGAGTCGGTTTTCGCGTAGCCGGGGGACTACCAAGCACAGATACGCAGTATTTT. The chain couples TRBV20-1 to TRBJ2-3; 7 positions match TRBD2. The V gene's germline CDR1 is DFQATT and CDR2 SNEGSKA (reference sequence). The CDR3 has 21 amino acids.

The chain uses TRBV6-2 or TRBV6-3 and TRBJ1-5; perhaps TRBD1 as D (6 bases). V dropped 0 bases and J dropped 4 bases, with 16 bases sitting between them. The germline gives CDR1 MNHEY, CDR2 SVGEGT. CDR3 length: 17 amino acids. CDR3 residues: CASSYSSQGSPNQPQHF. The CDR3 DNA sequence: TGTGCCAGCAGTTACTCGAGTCAGGGGAGTCCTAATCAGCCCCAGCATTTT.

This CDR3 reads CASSLVASSSGANVLTF. Here the CDR3 DNA reads TGTGCCAGCAGCTTAGTCGCCTCATCCTCTGGGGCCAACGTCCTGACTTTC. The genes are TRBV7-2 and TRBJ2-6; no firm D call. Between the trimmed V and J ends, which lost 1 base and 0 bases, there was a span of 10 bases. Germline lookup yields CDR1 SGHTA and CDR2 FQGNSA. The CDR3 loop spans 17 amino acids.

The sample holds a few counts of this clonotype. The chain joins TRBV28 to TRBJ1-2; TRBD1 is a possible D gene (6 bases). Germline V gives CDR1 MDHEN, CDR2 SYDVKM. The CDR3 runs to 11 residues. The V and J ends lost 7 bases and 12 bases respectively, with 15 bases between them. The CDR3 here is CASTYTGPHTF. In nucleotides, the CDR3 is TGTGCCAGCACCTATACAGGGCCCCACACCTTC.

This clonotype was seen only a few times. The chain combines TRBV6-2 or TRBV6-3 with TRBJ2-7; D tentatively reads TRBD1 or TRBD2 (5 bases each). This CDR3 contains 14 residues. Germline V lookup: CDR1 MNHEY, CDR2 SVGEGT. V lost 8 bases, J lost 1 base, and 15 bases lay in between. CDR3 sequence: CASRRAGSSYEQYF. The CDR3 DNA follows: TGTGCCAGCCGTAGGGCAGGGAGTTCCTACGAGCAGTACTTC.

The CDR3 here is CASSLGSTSPLHF. DNA for the CDR3: TGTGCCAGCAGCTTAGGCAGCACTTCACCCCTCCACTTT. The chain uses TRBV7-3 and TRBJ1-6, with D unclear. This CDR3 is built from 13 residues. The germline V gene encodes CDR1 SGHTA and CDR2 FQGTGA. V was pared by 2 bases and J by 9 bases, with 8 bases between.

This clonotype was detected only a few times. This chain links TRBV15 with TRBJ2-4; D ambiguous. The germline V and J ends were trimmed by 3 bases and 7 bases, with 10 bases remaining between them. Per germline, CDR1 LNHNV and CDR2 YYDKDF (reference sequence). This CDR3 has 13 amino acids. The CDR3 region has the DNA TGTGCCACCAGCAGGGGCATTGGGAACATTCAGTACTTC. Its protein product is CATSRGIGNIQYF.

V and J are TRBV5-1 and TRBJ2-3, with D perhaps TRBD1 (5 bases). Trimming took off 2 bases at V and 0 bases at J, with 10 bases between the two ends. The CDR3 covers 15 residues. Germline V lookup: CDR1 SGHRS, CDR2 YFSETQ. The CDR3 is CASSFRVTSTDTQYF. The CDR3 nucleotides are TGCGCCAGCAGCTTCAGGGTCACTAGCACAGATACGCAGTATTTT. Full variable domain (remainder filled in from reference TRBV5-1 and TRBJ2-3): KAGVTQTPRYLIKTRGQQVTLSCSPISGHRSVSWYQQTPGQGLQFLFEYFSETQRNKGNFPGRFSGRQFSNSRSEMNVSTLELGDSALYLCASSFRVTSTDTQYFGPGTRLTVL.

The chain joins TRBV3-1 to TRBJ1-2, with 7 bases identical to TRBD1. The CDR3 runs to 15 residues. Trimming cost V 1 base and J 8 bases; bases outside gene matches: 10. Germline loops: CDR1 LGHDT, CDR2 YNNKEL (reference sequence). CDR3 DNA: TGTGCCAGCAGCCAAGGACAGGGTAGTTTCACCGGCTACACCTTC. Amino acids: CASSQGQGSFTGYTF.

This rearrangement joins TRBV6-6 to TRBJ1-4; D possibly corresponds to TRBD1 (6 bases). This CDR3 is 14 amino acids long. The V and J ends lost 4 bases and 8 bases respectively, with 14 bases between them. The germline gives CDR1 MNHNY, CDR2 SVGAGI (reference sequence). In DNA, the CDR3 is TGTGCCAGCAGTTTAGGAGGGGGTCAGGAAAAACTGTTTTTT. This codes for CASSLGGGQEKLFF.